These 6 T cell receptor beta chains came from one sample sequenced in a study of cytomegalovirus exposure and HLA in healthy donors. Amplification used 60 Vbeta primers and 13 Jbeta primers. Some clones are missing from TCRdb's copy, which holds only in-frame ones; the method was immunoSEQ multiplex PCR. The sample carries more than 95,000 clones, roughly 72% recorded once. Source material: PBMCs. The receptors were sampled from a young woman in good health and CMV-seropositive.

The chain carries TRBV6-1 and TRBJ2-6; D gene unclear. The V end lost 2 bases, the J end lost 0 bases, and 8 bases lay between the germline ends. There are 16 residues in the CDR3. In germline, CDR1 is MNHNS, CDR2 SASEGT. The CDR3 DNA sequence: TGTGCCAGCAGTGAAACTTTAAACTCTGGGGCCAACGTCCTGACTTTC. Protein product: CASSETLNSGANVLTF.

This clone was observed a single time. The chain joins TRBV7-9 to TRBJ1-1, with D perhaps TRBD1 (5 bases). Germline CDR1 reads SEHNR; CDR2 reads FQNEAQ (reference sequence). V was pared by 5 bases and J by 8 bases, with 15 bases between. The CDR3 totals 13 residues. In nucleotides, the CDR3 is TGTGCCAGCAGCGACACAGAGAACAGGGAAGCTTTCTTT. Residues: CASSDTENREAFF.

V gene TRBV10-3 combines with J gene TRBJ1-5; 7 nucleotides match TRBD1. Germline lookup yields CDR1 ENHRY and CDR2 SYGVKD. The CDR3 is 15 amino acids. The trim removed 3 bases at V and 3 bases at J, leaving 5 bases unmatched. CDR3 residues: CAISEGGGYNQPQHF. As DNA, the CDR3 is TGTGCCATCAGTGAAGGAGGGGGCTACAATCAGCCCCAGCATTTT.

This chain joins TRBV19 and TRBJ1-5, with 7 bases lining up with TRBD1. Losses at the gene ends were 3 bases for V and 5 bases for J; bases not matched to a gene: 7. Germline V lookup: CDR1 LNHDA, CDR2 SQIVND (reference sequence). This CDR3 is 15 amino acids long. The CDR3 DNA reads TGTGCCAGTAGTATCTGGCTCAGGGGGGATCAGCCCCAGCATTTT. Translated, it gives CASSIWLRGDQPQHF.

V and J are TRBV6-5 and TRBJ2-7; 9 positions match TRBD1. Germline values: CDR1 MNHEY, CDR2 SVGAGI. The CDR3 runs to 14 residues. V gave up 9 bases and J gave up 2 bases; unmatched junction bases: 8. This CDR3 is CASQQGAVAYEQYF. DNA of the CDR3: TGTGCCAGTCAACAGGGGGCGGTAGCCTACGAGCAGTACTTC.

The rearrangement uses TRBV5-1 and TRBJ2-7, with D possibly matching TRBD2 (6 bases). The CDR3 totals 15 residues. Germline CDR1 and CDR2: SGHRS and YFSETQ. V was shortened by 4 bases and J by 3 bases, with 17 bases between the two germline ends. CDR3 sequence (DNA): TGCGCCAGCAGCATAGCGGCGGGACTCCTCTACGAGCAGTACTTC. Translating gives CASSIAAGLLYEQYF.